The 2 T cell receptor beta chains presented below share a single source sample, sequenced in a study of shared clonotypes between healthy human individuals. Naive CD8 cells, CD45RO-negative and positively selected for CCR7, excluded terminally differentiated effector memory CD45RA+ cells. The repertoire was sequenced with immunoSEQ multiplex PCR; TCRdb's copy has only in-frame clones and lacks some. In the table there are about 1,800,000 clones, approximately 94% of which are singletons. Source material: naive CD8+ T cells sorted from blood. All receptors come from a man younger than 30 in good health.

This chain joins TRBV27 and TRBJ2-3; D not certain. This CDR3 is 14 amino acids long. Germline V CDR1 and CDR2: MNHEY, SMNVEV (reference sequence). Trimming shortened V by 6 bases and J by 4 bases, and 14 bases separated the two germline ends. The CDR3 DNA reads TGTGCCAGCAGCCTAATGAACTCTCCAGATACGCAGTATTTT. Protein: CASSLMNSPDTQYF.

This clone was observed a few times. This chain connects TRBV29-1 to TRBJ1-1; D call uncertain. The V end lost 7 bases, the J end lost 5 bases, and 14 bases lay between the germline ends. Germline V gives CDR1 SQVTM, CDR2 ANQGSEA. There are 12 residues in the CDR3. CDR3 in amino acids: CSATIGGTEAFF. The DNA of the CDR3 is TGCAGCGCCACCATTGGTGGGACTGAAGCTTTCTTT.